This T cell receptor (beta chain) was sequenced for a study of STAT5B mutations in CD4+ large granular lymphocyte leukemia. The CDR3 has 15 amino acids. Germline CDR1 is LNHDA and CDR2 is SQIVND (reference sequence). Deletions cut 3 bases from V and 5 bases from J, with 16 bases between. Assay: immunoSEQ multiplex PCR; the TCRdb copy retains only in-frame clones and omits some. The sample yields approximately 24,000 clones, less than 80% seen once. This sequence originates from a human donor in good health. The rearrangement joins TRBV19 to TRBJ1-2; D is undetermined. Sequencing was carried out using CD4+ T cells from blood buffy coats. The CDR3 DNA is TGTGCCAGTAGTATCTTGCCTCCTGCTAGGTATGGCTACACCTTC. Protein: CASSILPPARYGYTF. Complete variable domain (other parts from reference TRBV19 and TRBJ1-2): DGGITQSPKYLFRKEGQNVTLSCEQNLNHDAMYWYRQDPGQGLRLIYYSQIVNDFQKGDIAEGYSVSREKKESFPLTVTSAQKNPTAFYLCASSILPPARYGYTFGSGTRLTVV.